A selection of T cell receptor beta chains follows, all from one sample in a study of regulatory T cells in long-lasting Graves disease. TCRdb re-derived calls from the multiplex PCR reads in MiXCR, one entry per CDR3 protein. The repertoire consists of approximately 350,000 distinct CDR3 sequences, with around 16% occurring once and the leading ten covering roughly a fifth. These data also featured in a second study, about T cells in Graves' hyperthyroidism and ophthalmopathy.

The input for sequencing was peripheral blood mononuclear cells (PBMCs), taken at new diagnosis, from a patient treated with antithyroid drugs. The origin of the receptors is a woman between 18 and 29 years old with Graves disease. Both conserved end residues are part of each CDR3. D genes are given only for firm matches. Size is omitted from some rows. Given values are once, few, many or a class for expanded clones.

abundance,v_gene,len,j_gene,d_gene,CDR3aa,CDR3nt
many,TRBV11-2,15,TRBJ2-2,TRBD2,CASSFSGGHAGELFF,TGTGCCAGCAGCTTTTCGGGAGGGCACGCCGGGGAGCTGTTTTTT
.,TRBV6-2/TRBV6-3,11,TRBJ2-7,.,CASSHNWEQYF,TGTGCCAGCAGCCACAATTGGGAGCAGTACTTC
.,TRBV12-3/TRBV12-4,15,TRBJ2-7,.,CASSPPPGHGYEQYF,TGTGCCAGCAGTCCCCCCCCGGGACATGGCTACGAGCAGTACTTC
many,TRBV5-1,16,TRBJ2-7,.,CASSLLPTRDGYEQYF,TGCGCCAGCAGCTTGCTCCCCACCCGGGACGGCTACGAGCAGTACTTC
many,TRBV4-2,15,TRBJ1-1,.,CASSQLQGGVTEAFF,TGTGCCAGCAGCCAGTTACAGGGAGGGGTGACTGAAGCTTTCTTT
many,TRBV5-1,15,TRBJ1-1,TRBD1,CASSSGTGHGTEAFF,TGCGCCAGCAGCTCCGGGACAGGCCACGGCACTGAAGCTTTCTTT
few,TRBV29-1,17,TRBJ2-6,.,CSVEGGRSASGANVLTF,TGCAGCGTTGAAGGGGGCAGGAGTGCCTCTGGGGCCAACGTCCTGACTTTC
many,TRBV12-3/TRBV12-4,16,TRBJ2-1,TRBD2,CASQGAGGNPYNEQFF,TGTGCCAGTCAAGGGGCGGGAGGAAACCCCTACAATGAGCAGTTCTTC
.,TRBV20-1,15,TRBJ1-5,.,CSANRERQGNQPQHF,TGCAGTGCTAACCGGGAGAGGCAAGGCAATCAGCCCCAGCATTTT
.,TRBV7-9,15,TRBJ1-2,TRBD1,CASSSPGQGPYGYTF,TGTGCCAGCAGCTCCCCGGGACAGGGCCCATATGGCTACACCTTC
many,TRBV11-2,16,TRBJ2-7,TRBD2,CASSPRTSGRIYEQYF,TGTGCCAGCAGCCCCAGGACTAGCGGGAGGATCTACGAGCAGTACTTC
few,TRBV20-1,13,TRBJ2-7,.,CSASELQGSEQYF,TGCAGTGCTTCAGAATTACAGGGCTCCGAGCAGTACTTC
many,TRBV5-1,13,TRBJ2-1,TRBD2,CASTLAEFNEQFF,TGCGCCAGCACCCTAGCGGAGTTCAATGAGCAGTTCTTC
.,TRBV7-8,15,TRBJ2-7,TRBD1,CASSLAPGGVYEQYF,TGTGCCAGCAGCTTAGCGCCAGGGGGCGTCTACGAGCAGTACTTC
many,TRBV7-9,15,TRBJ2-5,.,CASSLARVVQETQYF,TGTGCCAGCAGCTTAGCCCGTGTAGTACAAGAGACCCAGTACTTC
many,TRBV6-2/TRBV6-3,16,TRBJ2-1,TRBD1,CASRPRTGDLYNEQFF,TGTGCCAGCAGGCCTCGAACAGGGGACCTCTACAATGAGCAGTTCTTC
many,TRBV27,14,TRBJ2-7,TRBD1,CASSPTTGGNEQYF,TGTGCCAGCAGTCCGACGACAGGGGGTAACGAGCAGTACTTC
.,TRBV27,13,TRBJ2-7,.,CASSRTLPYEQYF,TGTGCCAGCAGCCGGACACTTCCCTACGAGCAGTACTTC
many,TRBV12-3/TRBV12-4,12,TRBJ2-3,TRBD2,CVSGRRSDTQYF,TGTGTGAGCGGGAGGAGGTCAGATACGCAGTATTTT
few,TRBV15,16,TRBJ2-4,.,CATSRVLEGAKNIQYF,TGTGCCACCAGCAGAGTACTAGAGGGGGCCAAAAACATTCAGTACTTC
many,TRBV2,14,TRBJ2-7,TRBD1,CASSEGDRVSEQYF,TGTGCCAGCAGTGAGGGGGACAGGGTTTCCGAGCAGTACTTC
many,TRBV9,15,TRBJ2-1,TRBD2,CASSPRDWEGNEQFF,TGTGCCAGCAGCCCGAGGGATTGGGAGGGCAATGAGCAGTTCTTC
.,TRBV20-1,13,TRBJ2-7,.,CSATERGVGEQYF,TGCAGTGCTACCGAGAGAGGGGTGGGCGAGCAGTACTTC
many,TRBV18,13,TRBJ2-1,.,CASSLDSKSEQFF,TGTGCCAGCTCCCTGGACAGTAAGAGTGAGCAGTTCTTC
.,TRBV6-1,18,TRBJ2-3,TRBD2,CASSRRTSGGHSTDTQYF,TGTGCCAGCAGCCGAAGGACTAGCGGGGGCCACAGCACAGATACGCAGTATTTT
.,TRBV3-1,13,TRBJ1-3,TRBD1,CASTTGMGNTIYF,TGTGCCAGTACGACAGGGATGGGAAACACCATATATTTT
many,TRBV5-1,14,TRBJ1-2,.,CASSSQGFQYGYTF,TGCGCCAGCAGTTCCCAGGGCTTTCAGTATGGCTACACCTTC
many,TRBV14,15,TRBJ1-1,.,CASSQDRAAHTEAFF,TGTGCCAGCAGCCAAGATAGGGCTGCTCACACTGAAGCTTTCTTT
many,TRBV6-2/TRBV6-3,13,TRBJ2-7,TRBD2,CASSYGRGYEQYF,TGTGCCAGCAGTTACGGGAGGGGCTACGAGCAGTACTTC
many,TRBV3-1,13,TRBJ1-5,.,CASSQDGQQPQHF,TGTGCCAGCAGCCAAGATGGTCAACAGCCCCAGCATTTT
.,TRBV7-6,18,TRBJ2-5,TRBD1,CASSLVPRDRGRGETQYF,TGTGCCAGCAGCTTAGTGCCCCGGGACAGGGGGCGGGGAGAGACCCAGTACTTC
.,TRBV7-3,15,TRBJ2-2,.,CASSSSGTETGELFF,TGTGCCAGCAGCTCTTCCGGGACCGAGACCGGGGAGCTGTTTTTT
many,TRBV11-2,15,TRBJ2-2,TRBD1,CASSLDRVGSGELFF,TGTGCCAGCAGCTTGGACAGGGTTGGTTCCGGGGAGCTGTTTTTT
many,TRBV3-1,15,TRBJ1-2,.,CASSQDRGGNYGYTF,TGTGCCAGCAGCCAAGATAGGGGGGGCAACTATGGCTACACCTTC
many,TRBV18,13,TRBJ2-7,TRBD1,CASSRQGSYEQYF,TGTGCCAGCTCACGACAGGGCTCCTACGAGCAGTACTTC
few,TRBV6-4,14,TRBJ2-1,.,CASSEGDQYNEQFF,TGTGCCAGCAGTGAAGGTGATCAATACAATGAGCAGTTCTTC
many,TRBV4-1,16,TRBJ2-3,.,CASSQKGQDRTDTQYF,TGCGCCAGCAGCCAAAAGGGACAAGACCGCACAGATACGCAGTATTTT
.,TRBV20-1,13,TRBJ2-7,TRBD2,CSAPTSGGSEQYF,TGCAGTGCACCGACTAGCGGGGGGTCCGAGCAGTACTTC
once,TRBV6-1,14,TRBJ2-7,.,CASSDRGAAYEQCF,TGTGCCAGCAGCGACCGGGGGGCTGCCTACGAGCAGTGCTTC
many,TRBV20-1,9,TRBJ2-7,.,CSAGDTRYF,TGCAGTGCTGGTGATACTCGGTACTTC
.,TRBV20-1,12,TRBJ1-2,.,CSARGGDYGYTF,TGCAGTGCTAGAGGAGGGGACTATGGCTACACCTTC
many,TRBV7-3,15,TRBJ2-5,TRBD1,CASSPGQGARETQYF,TGTGCCAGCAGCCCCGGCCAGGGGGCACGAGAGACCCAGTACTTC
few,TRBV5-4,12,TRBJ2-2,.,CASSSPSAELFF,TGTGCCAGCAGCTCTCCTAGCGCGGAGCTGTTTTTT
many,TRBV3-1,15,TRBJ1-1,TRBD1,CASSQATGVNTEAFF,TGTGCCAGCAGCCAAGCCACAGGGGTGAACACTGAAGCTTTCTTT
many,TRBV28,14,TRBJ2-7,.,CASSLTVYYYEQYF,TGTGCCAGCAGTTTGACAGTATACTACTACGAGCAGTACTTC
.,TRBV3-1,12,TRBJ2-5,.,CASSQSWETQCF,TGTGCCAGCAGCCAAAGTTGGGAGACCCAGTGCTTC
.,TRBV24-1,15,TRBJ2-2,TRBD1,CATSDLGTGTGELFF,TGTGCCACCAGTGATTTGGGGACAGGCACCGGGGAGCTGTTTTTT
many,TRBV5-1,15,TRBJ1-1,.,CASSLGWGGDTEAFF,TGCGCCAGCAGCTTGGGCTGGGGGGGAGACACTGAAGCTTTCTTT
once,TRBV4-2,13,TRBJ2-7,.,CASSQDFSNEQYF,TGTGCCAGCAGCCAAGATTTCAGCAACGAGCAGTACTTC
many,TRBV30,16,TRBJ2-3,.,CAWSLGGGFGTDTQYF,TGTGCCTGGAGCCTGGGGGGGGGCTTTGGCACAGATACGCAGTATTTT
few,TRBV27,13,TRBJ1-6,.,CASTLTDNSPLHF,TGTGCCAGCACCCTGACAGATAATTCACCCCTCCACTTT
many,TRBV7-3,17,TRBJ2-2,TRBD1,CASSLTGQVRGTGELFF,TGTGCCAGCAGCTTAACTGGACAGGTTCGTGGCACCGGGGAGCTGTTTTTT
.,TRBV10-3,14,TRBJ1-2,.,CAISEVGGPYGYTF,TGTGCCATCAGTGAAGTAGGGGGGCCATATGGCTACACCTTC
many,TRBV7-2,14,TRBJ2-1,.,CASRAGTHYNEQFF,TGTGCCAGCAGGGCCGGGACTCACTACAATGAGCAGTTCTTC
many,TRBV18,15,TRBJ1-5,TRBD1,CASSQVGTGNQPQHF,TGTGCCAGCTCACAAGTCGGGACAGGTAATCAGCCCCAGCATTTT